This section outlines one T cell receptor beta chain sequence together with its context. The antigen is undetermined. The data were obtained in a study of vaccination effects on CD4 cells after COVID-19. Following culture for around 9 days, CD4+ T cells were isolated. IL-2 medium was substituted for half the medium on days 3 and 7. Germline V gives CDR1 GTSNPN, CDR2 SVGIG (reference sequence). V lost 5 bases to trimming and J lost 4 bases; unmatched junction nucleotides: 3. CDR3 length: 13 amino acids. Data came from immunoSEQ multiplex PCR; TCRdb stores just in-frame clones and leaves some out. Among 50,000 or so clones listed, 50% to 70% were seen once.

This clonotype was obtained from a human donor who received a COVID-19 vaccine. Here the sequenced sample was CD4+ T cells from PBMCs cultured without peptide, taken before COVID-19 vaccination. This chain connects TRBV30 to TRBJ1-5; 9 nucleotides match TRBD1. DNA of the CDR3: TGTGCCTGGGGAGGACAGGGGAATCAGCCCCAGCATTTT. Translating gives CAWGGQGNQPQHF.